Below, 21 T cell receptor beta chains from the same sample are listed, as sequenced in a study of monozygotic twins with inflammatory bowel disease. Reanalyzing the 5' RACE reads, TCRdb keeps one entry per CDR3 protein, without DNA. This sample contains roughly 100,000 distinct CDR3 sequences. The specimen was blood. Receptors were obtained from a human donor with ulcerative colitis or Crohn's disease, or a healthy co-twin of an affected twin (not recorded which).

CDR3 region: CASSPPAVNNEQFF. The gene calls are TRBV14 and TRBJ2-1; as DNA is missing, the TRBD1 call by TCRdb cannot be tested. The CDR3 length is 14 residues. Germline CDR1 and CDR2: SGHDN and FVKESK.

This chain links TRBV28 with TRBJ2-4. In germline, CDR1 is MDHEN, CDR2 SYDVKM. This CDR3 contains 16 residues. The CDR3 region is CASSLTDILAKNIQYF.

The chain combines TRBV20-1 with TRBJ1-5. This CDR3 is built from 12 residues. The germline CDR1 and CDR2 sequences are DFQATT and SNEGSKA (reference sequence). CDR3 protein: CSAMDSHHPQHF.

The V call is TRBV19, the J call TRBJ2-2. CDR1 is LNHDA and CDR2 is SQIVND in the germline V gene (reference sequence). The CDR3 spans 12 residues. CDR3 residues: CASSSAPGELFF.

This chain connects TRBV7-7 to TRBJ2-2. Germline V CDR1 and CDR2: SSHAT, FNYEAQ (reference sequence). The length of the CDR3 is 14 residues. CDR3 region: CASRDTHNTGELFF.

The rearrangement uses TRBV12-3 or TRBV12-4 and TRBJ1-2; TCRdb's D call of TRBD1 is untestable without DNA. There are 13 residues in the CDR3. The chain's CDR3 is CASSSGFRTGYTF.

The rearrangement joins TRBV12-3 or TRBV12-4 to TRBJ2-3; TCRdb names TRBD2, which stays unverified in the absence of DNA. This CDR3 has 16 residues. CDR3 residues: CASRKGPSGRADTQYF.

The chain combines TRBV5-1 with TRBJ2-3; no DNA is available, so the TRBD1 call from TCRdb remains unchecked. CDR1 is SGHRS and CDR2 is YFSETQ in the germline V gene. The CDR3 loop spans 15 amino acids. The CDR3 sequence: CATGLTGITTDTQYF.

The V call is TRBV28, the J call TRBJ1-2. The V gene's germline CDR1 is MDHEN and CDR2 SYDVKM. CDR3 size: 14 residues. CDR3 amino acids: CASSSGTLIYGYTF.

This chain connects TRBV3-1 to TRBJ1-5. This CDR3 comprises 15 residues. Germline loops: CDR1 LGHDT, CDR2 YNNKEL (reference sequence). This CDR3 reads CASSQVAQPNQPQHF.

The V gene is TRBV20-1, the J gene TRBJ2-7. In germline, CDR1 is DFQATT, CDR2 SNEGSKA (reference sequence). This CDR3 has 13 amino acids. This chain's CDR3 is CSAILDSAYEQYF.

This chain joins TRBV6-5 and TRBJ2-4; absent DNA, TCRdb's TRBD1 call cannot be checked. The CDR3 is made up of 16 amino acids. Germline lookup yields CDR1 MNHEY and CDR2 SVGAGI. The CDR3 here is CASSYTVGQGRNIQYF.

The CDR3 sequence: CASSLEWEAEQYF. V is TRBV5-1 and J is TRBJ2-7; TCRdb's D gene call, TRBD2, goes unchecked for lack of DNA. CDR3 length equals 13 residues. Germline assignment: CDR1 SGHRS and CDR2 YFSETQ.

V usage is TRBV9 and J usage is TRBJ2-5; as DNA is missing, the TRBD2 call by TCRdb cannot be tested. Germline V gene data show CDR1 as SGDLS and CDR2 as YYNGEE. The length of the CDR3 is 14 residues. CDR3 region: CASSVGLAQETQYF.

The genes are TRBV20-1 and TRBJ1-1. Germline V gives CDR1 DFQATT, CDR2 SNEGSKA (reference sequence). The CDR3 spans 14 residues. This CDR3 is CSATHRQGHTEAFF.

This chain uses TRBV6-5 with TRBJ2-2. CDR3 length equals 14 residues. Germline assignment: CDR1 MNHEY and CDR2 SVGAGI. The CDR3 is CASSSSRDTGELFF.

This rearrangement joins TRBV20-1 to TRBJ2-1; the TCRdb call, TRBD2, lacks DNA for checking. Germline CDR1 DFQATT, CDR2 SNEGSKA (reference sequence). This CDR3 region has 14 residues. CDR3 region: CSARSGDSYNEQFF.

The chain employs TRBV5-4 and TRBJ1-1; TCRdb calls TRBD1, which cannot be checked without DNA. The germline gives CDR1 SGHNT, CDR2 YYREEE (reference sequence). This CDR3 is built from 13 residues. The CDR3 sequence: CASSLVGATPLFF.

The CDR3 spells CASSPSILTGNAEAFF. This rearrangement joins TRBV18 to TRBJ1-1; with no DNA, the TCRdb D assignment of TRBD1 cannot be verified. The CDR3 has 16 amino acids. Germline CDR1 and CDR2: KGHSH and LQKENI. Based on the CDR3 plus reference TRBV18 and TRBJ1-1, the full variable domain is NAGVMQNPRHLVRRRGQEARLRCSPMKGHSHVYWYRQLPEEGLKFMVYLQKENIIDESGMPKERFSAEFPKEGPSILRIQQVVRGDSAAYFCASSPSILTGNAEAFFGQGTRLTVV.

The chain combines TRBV24-1 with TRBJ2-1; TCRdb picks TRBD2, but there is no DNA to check that call. This CDR3 has 14 amino acids. CDR1 is KGHDR and CDR2 is SFDVKD in the germline V gene. CDR3 protein: CATSPGTATNEQFF.

The chain has TRBV29-1 and TRBJ2-5; as DNA is missing, the TRBD1 call by TCRdb cannot be tested. This CDR3 spans 13 amino acids. Germline V gene sequence: CDR1 SQVTM, CDR2 ANQGSEA. CDR3 loop: CSVGWTFKETRYF. The variable domain in full, completed from reference TRBV29-1 and TRBJ2-5, reads SAVISQKPSRDICQRGTSLTIQCQVDSQVTMMFWYRQQPGQSLTLIATANQGSEATYESGFVIDKFPISRPNLTFSTLTVSNMSPEDSSIYLCSVGWTFKETRYFGPGTRLLVL.